This TCR beta chain was retrieved from a study of blood T cell repertoires in COVID-19. V lost 5 bases, J lost 4 bases, and 6 bases stayed unmatched. Germline V gene lookup returns CDR1 SEHNR and CDR2 FQNEAQ (reference sequence). The CDR3 contains 14 residues. The authors' processing: Reference gene primer amplification gave nucleated cell count estimates. The protocol was immunoSEQ multiplex PCR, while the TCRdb copy is restricted to in-frame clones and leaves out a portion. For V, J and clone size, that table is used; D and trimming come from the DNA. Found here are roughly 410,000 clones, more than 70% of them singletons; the top ten hold about 2.3%.

This receptor was obtained from a woman aged 60-75 years with COVID-19, enrolled during active disease. Sequenced input: peripheral blood. The chain carries TRBV7-9 and TRBJ1-2; 8 bases fit TRBD1. The CDR3 loop reads CASSRDRITYGYTF. DNA of the CDR3: TGTGCCAGCAGCAGGGACAGGATAACCTATGGCTACACCTTC.